Below, 17 T cell receptor beta chains from the same sample are listed, as sequenced in a study of shared clonotypes between healthy human individuals. Naive CD8 cells lacked CD45RO and underwent positive selection for CCR7, leaving out terminally differentiated effector memory CD45RA+ cells. Data came from immunoSEQ multiplex PCR; TCRdb stores just in-frame clones and leaves some out. The profile shows around 1.9 million clones, 85% to 95% of them singletons. Material: naive CD8+ T cells from PBMCs. The receptors here all came from a man between 18 and 35 years old in good health. Some clones in this sample may be carry-over from other donors' samples.

This clone showed up just once. The chain combines TRBV27 with TRBJ1-4, with a weak D call TRBD1 (5 bases). The ends were cut back, 3 bases at V and 13 bases at J, with 30 bases in the middle. Germline V lookup: CDR1 MNHEY, CDR2 SMNVEV (reference sequence). The CDR3 is 18 amino acids. CDR3: CASSLNPPGEGLGSALFF. For the CDR3, the DNA is TGTGCCAGCAGTTTGAACCCCCCCGGTGAGGGGCTGGGGAGTGCACTGTTTTTT.

This chain connects TRBV27 to TRBJ1-2, with D uncertain. V lost 2 bases and J 6 bases, leaving 19 bases between the germline ends. CDR1 MNHEY and CDR2 SMNVEV come from the germline V gene (reference sequence). The CDR3 has 16 residues. CDR3 amino acids: CASSLEGRSLWNGYTF. The CDR3, as DNA: TGTGCCAGCAGTTTAGAAGGCAGGAGCCTCTGGAATGGCTACACCTTC.

This chain joins TRBV11-2 and TRBJ2-3; maybe TRBD2 (6 bases). The CDR3 consists of 14 residues. V was clipped by 4 bases and J by 1 base, with 9 bases between them. Germline CDR1 is SGHAT and CDR2 is FQNNGV. Here the CDR3 DNA reads TGTGCCAGCAGCTCCGGGAGTGGCACAGATACGCAGTATTTT. It translates to CASSSGSGTDTQYF. The variable domain in full, with the rest retrieved from reference TRBV11-2 and TRBJ2-3, is EAGVAQSPRYKIIEKRQSVAFWCNPISGHATLYWYQQILGQGPKLLIQFQNNGVVDDSQLPKDRFSAERLKGVDSTLKIQPAKLEDSAVYLCASSSGSGTDTQYFGPGTRLTVL.

The rearrangement joins TRBV5-6 to TRBJ1-1; 12 positions match TRBD1. V dropped 3 bases and J dropped 4; count of bases not matched to a gene: 4. CDR1 and CDR2 (germline): SGHDT, YYEEEE. The CDR3 sequence is 15 residues long. CDR3 region: CASSSPGQGATEAFF. CDR3 DNA: TGTGCCAGCAGCTCGCCGGGACAGGGGGCCACTGAAGCTTTCTTT.

V usage is TRBV7-9 and J usage is TRBJ1-2, with 9 bases that match TRBD1. The junction had 7 bases not matched to a gene; V was cut back by 6 bases and J by 2 bases. The germline V gene encodes CDR1 SEHNR and CDR2 FQNEAQ (reference sequence). This CDR3 is built from 15 residues. CDR3: CASSVGQGENYGYTF. The CDR3 nucleotides read TGTGCCAGCAGTGTGGGACAGGGCGAAAACTATGGCTACACCTTC.

The chain combines TRBV6-4 with TRBJ2-5; 11 bases match TRBD1. Unmatched junction bases numbered 5, after V lost 3 bases and J lost 2 bases. Germline CDR1 is MRHNA and CDR2 is SNTAGT. This CDR3 spans 16 amino acids. CDR3 bases: TGTGCCAGCAGTGAGACCGGGACAGGGGGACAAGAGACCCAGTACTTC. Translation gives CASSETGTGGQETQYF.

In regard to this clone: Other DNA sequences within the sample encode an identical CDR3. The chain has TRBV29-1 and TRBJ2-1; TRBD2 agrees at 10 bases. J gave up 0 bases and V 6 bases, and 2 bases lay outside the gene matches. Germline V CDR1 and CDR2: SQVTM, ANQGSEA. The CDR3 covers 14 residues. The CDR3 nucleotides read TGCAGCGTAGCTAGCGGGAGCTCCTACAATGAGCAGTTCTTC. Its protein product is CSVASGSSYNEQFF.

The chain combines TRBV19 with TRBJ1-5; D unresolved. The germline gives CDR1 LNHDA, CDR2 SQIVND (reference sequence). This CDR3 spans 14 amino acids. Trimming took 5 bases from V and 1 from J, leaving 9 bases between them. CDR3 sequence reads: CASSLMRSNQPQHF. Written as DNA, the CDR3 is TGTGCCAGTAGTTTAATGCGGAGCAATCAGCCCCAGCATTTT.

V and J are TRBV6-4 and TRBJ2-7; 9 bases are a match to TRBD2. V gave up 6 bases and J gave up 2 bases; unmatched junction bases: 8. Germline CDR1 MRHNA, CDR2 SNTAGT. CDR3 size: 15 residues. The CDR3 region has the DNA TGTGCCAGCAGCGCGGGACTAGCAGTACCCTACGAGCAGTACTTC. It codes for CASSAGLAVPYEQYF.

In its sample, this clone was seen once. The chain has TRBV28 and TRBJ2-7, with 10 nucleotides matching TRBD2. Germline CDR1 is MDHEN and CDR2 is SYDVKM. The CDR3 is 15 residues long. The V and J ends lost 6 bases and 0 bases, in that order; junction bases with no gene match: 5. The CDR3 DNA follows: TGTGCCAGCAGACTCTCTAGCGGGAGCTCCTACGAGCAGTACTTC. Protein sequence: CASRLSSGSSYEQYF.

The J gene is TRBJ2-1, the V gene TRBV5-1; weak D call: TRBD2 (6 bases). The germline V and J ends were trimmed by 2 bases and 9 bases, with 9 bases remaining between them. CDR3 length: 12 residues. In germline, CDR1 is SGHRS, CDR2 YFSETQ. CDR3 DNA: TGCGCCAGCAGCTTCCCGGGAGTTGAGCAGTTCTTC. Translation: CASSFPGVEQFF. Variable domain in full (rest from reference TRBV5-1 and TRBJ2-1): KAGVTQTPRYLIKTRGQQVTLSCSPISGHRSVSWYQQTPGQGLQFLFEYFSETQRNKGNFPGRFSGRQFSNSRSEMNVSTLELGDSALYLCASSFPGVEQFFGPGTRLTVL.

The chain couples TRBV4-2 to TRBJ2-7; 7 nucleotides align to TRBD2. The length of the CDR3 is 16 residues. CDR1 is LGHNA, CDR2 YNFKEQ, per germline. Trimming took 1 base from V and 2 from J; bases not matched to a gene: 8. The CDR3 nucleotides read TGTGCCAGCAGCCAAGTATCGGCTAGCGGAACCTACGAGCAGTACTTC. It encodes CASSQVSASGTYEQYF.

The genes are TRBV7-9 and TRBJ2-7, with no clear D. Trimming took off 5 bases at V and 3 bases at J, with 14 bases between the two ends. The germline V gene encodes CDR1 SEHNR and CDR2 FQNEAQ (reference sequence). The CDR3 spans 14 residues. The CDR3 is CASSEDRAFYEQYF. The CDR3 DNA is TGTGCCAGCAGCGAGGACCGGGCATTCTACGAGCAGTACTTC.

The chain joins TRBV2 to TRBJ2-5; 12 bases are a match to TRBD2. The V segment lost 6 bases and the J segment 1 base; nucleotides outside the gene matches: 6. Germline V lookup: CDR1 SNHLY, CDR2 FYNNEI. The CDR3 extends over 16 amino acids. The CDR3 loop reads CASRVTSGRLQETQYF. The CDR3 DNA reads TGTGCCAGCAGGGTCACTAGCGGGAGGCTCCAAGAGACCCAGTACTTC.

This chain's CDR3 is CASSLTEFYEQYF. In nucleotides, the CDR3 is TGTGCCAGCAGTTTAACAGAATTCTACGAGCAGTACTTC. The chain is built from TRBV28 and TRBJ2-7; D gene unclear. The CDR3 is 13 amino acids. The ends were cut back, 2 bases at V and 3 bases at J, with 8 bases in the middle. Germline lookup yields CDR1 MDHEN and CDR2 SYDVKM. Variable domain in full (rest from reference TRBV28 and TRBJ2-7): DVKVTQSSRYLVKRTGEKVFLECVQDMDHENMFWYRQDPGLGLRLIYFSYDVKMKEKGDIPEGYSVSREKKERFSLILESASTNQTSMYLCASSLTEFYEQYFGPGTRLTVT.

Notes on this clone: The same CDR3 is also encoded by other DNA sequences in this sample. V is TRBV13 and J is TRBJ2-1; 10 nucleotides match TRBD1. Germline CDR1 reads PRHDT; CDR2 reads FYEKMQ (reference sequence). Trimming at V came to 3 bases and at J to 1 base, leaving 0 bases not matched to a gene. The CDR3 is 15 amino acids. CDR3 DNA sequence: TGTGCCAGCAGCTTGGGACAGGGGTCCTACAATGAGCAGTTCTTC. This codes for CASSLGQGSYNEQFF. Variable domain in full (rest from reference TRBV13 and TRBJ2-1): AAGVIQSPRHLIKEKRETATLKCYPIPRHDTVYWYQQGPGQDPQFLISFYEKMQSDKGSIPDRFSAQQFSDYHSELNMSSLELGDSALYFCASSLGQGSYNEQFFGPGTRLTVL.

This clone appeared a few times. The identical CDR3 is also encoded by other nucleotide sequences in the sample. The chain recombines TRBV11-2 with TRBJ2-2; D unresolved. The germline V and J ends were trimmed by 2 bases and 5 bases, with 0 bases remaining between them. The CDR3 extends over 11 amino acids. Germline lookup yields CDR1 SGHAT and CDR2 FQNNGV. The CDR3 protein is CASSLTGELFF. The CDR3 bases are TGTGCCAGCAGCTTAACCGGGGAGCTGTTTTTT.